This T cell receptor beta chain was sequenced in a study of blood T cells in healthy people across ages. General study results and limits: Per million T cells, TCR beta diversity dropped about linearly as age rose. Comparison with aged donors showed that long-lived donors had more naive CD4+ cells and higher diversity.

Individuals who donated were healthy Caucasians from Russia aged roughly 6 to 90. This clonotype has more than one count but fewer than ten. Its antigen remains unidentified. A second PCR of about 6 to 11 cycles used a sample-barcoded 5' primer and a J-beta primer mix. TCRdb fed the 5' RACE reads into MiXCR, producing one record per CDR3 protein. Here the sample spans 1.6 million or so distinct CDR3 sequences, 30% to 35% being singletons. The ends were cut back, 2 bases at V and 1 base at J, with 16 bases in the middle. Germline V CDR1 and CDR2: MNHEY, SVGAGI. The CDR3 is 17 amino acids. The specimen sequenced was blood. The TCR was taken from a woman aged 25 to 45 in good health. The chain employs TRBV6-5 and TRBJ2-3; weak D call: TRBD2 (6 bases). The CDR3 DNA reads as TGTGCCAGCAGTTACACCCCGGGTAGCGGACGCACAGATACGCAGTATTTT. Translating it yields CASSYTPGSGRTDTQYF.